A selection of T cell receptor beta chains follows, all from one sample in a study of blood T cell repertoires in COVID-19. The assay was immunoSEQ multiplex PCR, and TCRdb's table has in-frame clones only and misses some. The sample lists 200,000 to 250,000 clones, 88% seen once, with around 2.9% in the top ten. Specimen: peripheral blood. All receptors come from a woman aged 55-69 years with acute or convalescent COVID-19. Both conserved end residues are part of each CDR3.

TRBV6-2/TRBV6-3 CASSPGGRYGYTF
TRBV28 CASTLGRRRSTDTQYF
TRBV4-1 CASSQGTGATNEKLFF
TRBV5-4 CASSLGGGLYNEQFF
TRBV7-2 CASSLRGHSYEQYF
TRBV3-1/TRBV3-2 CASSLTGGWDGYTF
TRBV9 CASSVDLIRRGTIYF
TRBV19 CASSIDRGSPLHF
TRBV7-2 CASSLGGVYEQYF
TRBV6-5 CASSASGTPWEQYF
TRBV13 CASRTSGRSINEQFF
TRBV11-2 CASSLGVGVNTGELFF
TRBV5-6 CASSFGGGTEAFF
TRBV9 CASSARQTTSTDTQYF
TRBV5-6 CASTRGTFNEQFF
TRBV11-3 CASSLGQAGNTIYF
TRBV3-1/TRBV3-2 CASGAGAYNEQFF
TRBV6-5 CASSYMTEAFF
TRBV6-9 CASSARNGGTDTQYF
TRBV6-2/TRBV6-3 CASSGASGNSGANVLTF
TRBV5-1 CATQPGTGEDTIYF
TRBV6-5 CASSTGLFYEQYF
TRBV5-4 CASSLMPGGNTIYF
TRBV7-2 CASSQQGGTTNEKLFF
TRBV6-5 CASTRTDTQYF
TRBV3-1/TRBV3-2 CASSQDWTGPYGYTF
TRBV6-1 CASSDTGGRYNEQFF
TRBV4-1 CASSQAGTSGRVNTGELFF
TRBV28 CASSPRQGRLSNQPQHF
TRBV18 CASSTGTNTEAFF
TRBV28 CASSSLGQGITGELFF
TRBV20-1 CSARAGLAFF
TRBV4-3 CASSQFRAEYNEQFF
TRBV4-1 CASSRGTGAAYEQYF
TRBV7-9 CASSPSGASTDTQYF
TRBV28 CASSFRDRGRNQPQHF
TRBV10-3 CAISRPGTGQETQYF
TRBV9 CASSVGAGGYEQYF